The 11 T cell receptor beta chains presented below share a single source sample, sequenced in a study of human T cells and chemical hapten exposure. Via MiXCR, TCRdb re-called the RACE reads, giving one row per CDR3 protein. Here the sample spans 180,000 or so distinct CDR3 sequences, 20% to 25% being singletons. Time point denoted: patch test 1, 2 weeks after DPC sensitization. Specified treatment: therapeutic diphenylcyclopropenone sensitization with weekly scalp DPC. Sequenced here: whole blood, sampled in connection with sensitization to the hapten diphenylcyclopropenone (DPC). The receptors here all came from a woman in her forties or fifties with alopecia areata. Some clones in this sample may be carry-over from other donors' samples.

This clonotype was counted between two and nine times. J is TRBJ1-2 and V is TRBV10-3, with TRBD1 identical over 11 bases. CDR3 size: 14 residues. Germline V gene lookup returns CDR1 ENHRY and CDR2 SYGVKD. The J segment lost 8 bases and the V segment lost 7 bases, leaving 9 bases of the junction unmatched. The CDR3 nucleotides read TGTGCCATCAATTCCGGACAGGGGGCTTTGGGCTACACCTTC. Its protein product is CAINSGQGALGYTF.

The chain is built from TRBV29-1 and TRBJ2-2, with 10 bases fitting TRBD2. V lost 6 bases and J lost 2; bases outside the gene matches: 12. The CDR3 sequence is 17 residues long. Per germline, CDR1 SQVTM and CDR2 ANQGSEA. The CDR3 DNA sequence: TGCAGCGTCCTAGGGGGGATAGCGGGAGGCAACACCGGGGAGCTGTTTTTT. This sequence encodes CSVLGGIAGGNTGELFF.

This clonotype was recorded at least ten times. The genes are TRBV7-8 and TRBJ1-1, with D possibly being TRBD1 (5 bases). The CDR3 runs to 14 residues. Looked up from germline, CDR1 is SGHVS and CDR2 is FQNEAQ. V shed 4 bases and J shed 1 base, with 10 bases lying between them. The CDR3 nucleotides read TGTGCCAGCAGCTGGGGCATCAGGAACACTGAAGCTTTCTTT. The encoded protein is CASSWGIRNTEAFF.

Only a few counts were recorded for this clonotype. The chain recombines TRBV10-3 with TRBJ2-1; 9 nucleotides match TRBD1. J gave up 6 bases and V 6 bases, and 6 bases lay outside the gene matches. The CDR3 sequence is 14 residues long. CDR1 is ENHRY and CDR2 is SYGVKD in the germline V gene. CDR3 loop: CAIRTGGLSNEQFF. The CDR3 DNA reads as TGTGCCATCAGGACAGGGGGGTTAAGCAATGAGCAGTTCTTC.

The CDR3, as DNA: TGTGCCAGCAGTTGGGAGGGCCGGGAGCTGTTTTTT. Its translation: CASSWEGRELFF. The J gene is TRBJ2-2, the V gene TRBV6-5; 7 bases match TRBD2. J lost 9 bases, V lost 4 bases, and 2 bases had no gene match. From germline, CDR1 is MNHEY and CDR2 SVGAGI. This CDR3 has 12 amino acids.

This clonotype has ten or more counts. This rearrangement joins TRBV20-1 to TRBJ2-7, with D possibly matching TRBD2 (7 bases). The V end lost 4 bases, the J end lost 5 bases, and 21 bases lay between the germline ends. Germline assignment: CDR1 DFQATT and CDR2 SNEGSKA (reference sequence). The CDR3 loop spans 15 amino acids. The CDR3 protein is CSATPTGREIHEQYF. Written as DNA, the CDR3 is TGCAGTGCTACCCCAACAGGGAGGGAGATCCACGAGCAGTACTTC.

The rearrangement links TRBV7-9 to TRBJ2-5; no definite D call. The CDR3 sequence is 14 residues long. Germline CDR1 reads SEHNR; CDR2 reads FQNEAQ (reference sequence). The V gene lost 6 bases and the J gene lost 5 bases, with 16 bases spanning the gap. The CDR3 DNA follows: TGTGCCAGCAGAAAAAGTGGGCTTGGTGAGACCCAGTACTTC. Amino acid sequence: CASRKSGLGETQYF.

The rearrangement uses TRBV24-1 and TRBJ2-2; perhaps TRBD1 as D (6 bases). V lost 6 bases and J lost 0, with 10 bases in between. Germline-derived CDR1 and CDR2 are KGHDR and SFDVKD. CDR3 length: 15 residues. The CDR3 region is CATSITGSNTGELFF. The CDR3, as DNA: TGTGCCACCAGTATCACAGGGTCGAACACCGGGGAGCTGTTTTTT.

The chain carries TRBV3-1 and TRBJ2-3; D gene unclear. The CDR3 covers 15 residues. Trimming took off 2 bases at V and 4 bases at J, with 13 bases between the two ends. Per the germline V gene, CDR1 is LGHDT and CDR2 is YNNKEL (reference sequence). This chain's CDR3 is CASSQNAGLADTQYF. CDR3 in DNA: TGTGCCAGCAGCCAAAACGCCGGGTTGGCAGATACGCAGTATTTT.

This chain joins TRBV6-5 and TRBJ2-1; D is perhaps TRBD2 (6 bases). V shed 2 bases and J shed 8 bases, with 7 bases lying between them. The CDR3 has 12 amino acids. Germline V gene sequence: CDR1 MNHEY, CDR2 SVGAGI. The DNA of the CDR3 is TGTGCCAGCAGTTACACGGGAGATGAGCAGTTCTTC. Protein sequence: CASSYTGDEQFF.

V gene TRBV29-1 combines with J gene TRBJ2-1; 9 nucleotides line up with TRBD1. This CDR3 has 15 residues. V lost 3 bases and J lost 6; bases outside the gene matches: 9. CDR1 and CDR2 from the germline V gene are SQVTM and ANQGSEA. The CDR3 protein is CSVDPRDRAPNEQFF. The CDR3 DNA reads TGCAGCGTTGACCCTAGGGACAGGGCGCCCAATGAGCAGTTCTTC.